The sample holds one count of the clone carrying this TCR beta chain. The same CDR3 is also encoded by other DNA sequences in this sample. The data were taken from a study of blood T cell repertoires in COVID-19. Study-wide context: T cells, B-cell-depleted T cells, or PBMCs provided the cDNA or gDNA that served as material.

Source study methods: Amplification from reference gene primers served as the basis for estimated nucleated cell counts. Clones were read by immunoSEQ multiplex PCR, and TCRdb kept only the in-frame ones, dropping some. V, J and clone size reflect that table, while D and trimming were determined from the DNA. The table records 70,000 to 100,000 clones, about 83% of them present only once. Patients from Seattle were sampled longitudinally, starting during active infection. V lost 4 bases and J lost 2, with 17 bases in between. Germline values: CDR1 MGHRA, CDR2 YSYEKL. The length of the CDR3 is 16 residues.

The sample consisted of peripheral blood. This chain connects TRBV4-1 to TRBJ1-2; D gene uncertain. The sequence was obtained from a woman in her sixties or seventies with COVID-19, enrolled during active disease. The CDR3 DNA sequence: TGCGCCAGCAGCCGAGGAGGCAGCAGTCCCAACTATGGCTACACCTTC. It codes for CASSRGGSSPNYGYTF.